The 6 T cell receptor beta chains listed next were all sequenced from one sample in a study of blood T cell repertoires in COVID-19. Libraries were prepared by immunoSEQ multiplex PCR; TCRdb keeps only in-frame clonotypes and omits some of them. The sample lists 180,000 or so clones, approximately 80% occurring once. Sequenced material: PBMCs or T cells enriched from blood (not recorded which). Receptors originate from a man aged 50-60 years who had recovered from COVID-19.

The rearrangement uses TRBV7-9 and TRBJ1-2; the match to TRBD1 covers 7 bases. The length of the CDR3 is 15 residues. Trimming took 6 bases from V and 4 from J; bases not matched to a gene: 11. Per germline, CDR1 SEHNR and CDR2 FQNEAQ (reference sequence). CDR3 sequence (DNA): TGTGCCAGCAGTACCGTCGACAGGGTCATCTATGGCTACACCTTC. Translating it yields CASSTVDRVIYGYTF.

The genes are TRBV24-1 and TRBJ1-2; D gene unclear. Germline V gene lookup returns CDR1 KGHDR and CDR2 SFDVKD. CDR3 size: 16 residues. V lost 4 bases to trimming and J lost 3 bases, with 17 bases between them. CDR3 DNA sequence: TGTGCCACCAGTGAGGACGGCACCGGGAATTACTATGGCTACACCTTC. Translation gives CATSEDGTGNYYGYTF.

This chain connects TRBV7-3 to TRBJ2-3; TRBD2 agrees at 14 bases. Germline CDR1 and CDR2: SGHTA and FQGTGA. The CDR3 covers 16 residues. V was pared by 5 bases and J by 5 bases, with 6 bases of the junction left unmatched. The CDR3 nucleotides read TGTGCCAGCAGCCCTCGGACTAGCGGGGGGCAAGATACGCAGTATTTT. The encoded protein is CASSPRTSGGQDTQYF.

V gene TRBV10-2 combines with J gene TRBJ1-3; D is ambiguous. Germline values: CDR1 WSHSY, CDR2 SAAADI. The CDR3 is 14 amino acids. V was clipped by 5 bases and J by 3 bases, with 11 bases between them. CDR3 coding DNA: TGCGCCAGCAGTCGAGGGTTGGATGGAAACACCATATATTTT. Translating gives CASSRGLDGNTIYF.

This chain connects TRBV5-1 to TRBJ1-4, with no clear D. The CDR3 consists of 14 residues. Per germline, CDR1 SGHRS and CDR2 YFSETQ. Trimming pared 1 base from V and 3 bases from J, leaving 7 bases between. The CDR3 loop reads CASSLRQANEKLFF. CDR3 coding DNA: TGCGCCAGCAGCTTGCGTCAGGCTAATGAAAAACTGTTTTTT.

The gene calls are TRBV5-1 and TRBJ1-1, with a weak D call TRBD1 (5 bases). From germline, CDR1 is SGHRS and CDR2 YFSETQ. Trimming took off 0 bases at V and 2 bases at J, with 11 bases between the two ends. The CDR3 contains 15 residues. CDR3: CASSLGAGINTEAFF. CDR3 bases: TGCGCCAGCAGCTTGGGGGCAGGGATCAACACTGAAGCTTTCTTT.